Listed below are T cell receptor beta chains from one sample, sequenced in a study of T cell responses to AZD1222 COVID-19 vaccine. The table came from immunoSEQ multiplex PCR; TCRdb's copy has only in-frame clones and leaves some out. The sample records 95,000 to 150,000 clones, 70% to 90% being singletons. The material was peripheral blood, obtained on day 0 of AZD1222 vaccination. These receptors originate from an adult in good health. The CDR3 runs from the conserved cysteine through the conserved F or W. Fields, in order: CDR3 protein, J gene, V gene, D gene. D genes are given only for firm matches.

CASTQEGDNPYEQYF TRBJ2-7 TRBV5-1 -
CASSQDPINTEAFF TRBJ1-1 TRBV4-1 -
CASSTGQNTGELFF TRBJ2-2 TRBV18 -
CASSLADDYEQYF TRBJ2-7 TRBV5-4 -
CASSLTSGGYNEQFF TRBJ2-1 TRBV7-2 TRBD2
CAWNPSGGASETQYF TRBJ2-5 TRBV30 TRBD2
CATSDRTYTDTQYF TRBJ2-3 TRBV24-1 -
CASSVVGSGGPYNEQFF TRBJ2-1 TRBV9 TRBD2
CASSFGGLDYGYTF TRBJ1-2 TRBV5-1 -
CASSSDHTGTGGRANTEAFF TRBJ1-1 TRBV11-2 TRBD1
CASSPPFPRNEQFF TRBJ2-1 TRBV18 -
CATVPREGTQYF TRBJ2-5 TRBV24-1 TRBD2
CASSRGGDGELFF TRBJ2-2 TRBV3-1/TRBV3-2 -
CASSSRVNNEQFF TRBJ2-1 TRBV7-3 -
CASSLSGSSNSPLHF TRBJ1-6 TRBV5-5 -
CASTSWIPTDTQYF TRBJ2-3 TRBV11-2 -
CASSEPGQGRAFF TRBJ1-1 TRBV6-1 -
CARLAGAPGRGELFF TRBJ2-2 TRBV28 TRBD2
CASSYSLGTYEQYF TRBJ2-7 TRBV6-2/TRBV6-3 -
CASSPGLAITDTQYF TRBJ2-3 TRBV13 TRBD2
CASSLEGGNSNQPQHF TRBJ1-5 TRBV4-2 -
CASSLFGETEAFF TRBJ1-1 TRBV7-9 -
CASSLVWGVQETQYF TRBJ2-5 TRBV11-2 -
CASSQVDRAGQNTGELFF TRBJ2-2 TRBV3-1/TRBV3-2 -
CASSLKGAGGANVLTF TRBJ2-6 TRBV5-4 TRBD1
CASSLLGGNTDTQYF TRBJ2-3 TRBV27 TRBD2
CASSLQGGSYNSPLHF TRBJ1-6 TRBV7-8 -
CASNQGLSHGYTF TRBJ1-2 TRBV7-2 -
CASSLATKTYEQYF TRBJ2-7 TRBV11-2 -
CASSPTRGGNTGELFF TRBJ2-2 TRBV3-1/TRBV3-2 TRBD2
CASSFQGRGYTF TRBJ1-2 TRBV9 -